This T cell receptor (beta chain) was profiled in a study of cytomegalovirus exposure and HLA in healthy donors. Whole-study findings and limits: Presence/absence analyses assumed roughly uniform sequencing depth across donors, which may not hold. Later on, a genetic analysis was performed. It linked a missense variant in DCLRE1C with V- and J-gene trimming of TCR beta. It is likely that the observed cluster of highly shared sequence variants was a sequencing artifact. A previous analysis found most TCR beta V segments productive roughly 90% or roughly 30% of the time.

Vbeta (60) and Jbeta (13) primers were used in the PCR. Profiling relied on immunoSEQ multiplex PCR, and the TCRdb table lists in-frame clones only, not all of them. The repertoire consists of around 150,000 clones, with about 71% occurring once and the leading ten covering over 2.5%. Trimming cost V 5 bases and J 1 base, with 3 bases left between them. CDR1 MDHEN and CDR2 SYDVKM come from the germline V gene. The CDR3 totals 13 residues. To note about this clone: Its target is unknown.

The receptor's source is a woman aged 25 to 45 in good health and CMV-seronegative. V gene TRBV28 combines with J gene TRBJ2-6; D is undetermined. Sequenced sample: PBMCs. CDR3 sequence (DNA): TGTGCCAGCAGTCAATCTGGGGCCAACGTCCTGACTTTC. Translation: CASSQSGANVLTF.